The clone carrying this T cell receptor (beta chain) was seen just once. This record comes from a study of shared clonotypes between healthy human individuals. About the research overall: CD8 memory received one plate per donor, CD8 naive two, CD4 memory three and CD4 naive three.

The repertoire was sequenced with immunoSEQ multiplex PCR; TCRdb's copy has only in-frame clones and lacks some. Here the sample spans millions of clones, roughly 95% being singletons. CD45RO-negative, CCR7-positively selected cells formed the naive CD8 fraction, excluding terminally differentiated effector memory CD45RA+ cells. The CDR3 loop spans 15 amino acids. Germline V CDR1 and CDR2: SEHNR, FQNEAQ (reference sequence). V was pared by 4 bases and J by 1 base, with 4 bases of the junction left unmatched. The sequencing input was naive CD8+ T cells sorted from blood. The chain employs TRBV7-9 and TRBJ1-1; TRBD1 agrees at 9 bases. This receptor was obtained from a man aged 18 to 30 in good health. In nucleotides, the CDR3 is TGTGCCAGCAGCTGGGGACAGGGTGGGAACACTGAAGCTTTCTTT. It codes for CASSWGQGGNTEAFF.